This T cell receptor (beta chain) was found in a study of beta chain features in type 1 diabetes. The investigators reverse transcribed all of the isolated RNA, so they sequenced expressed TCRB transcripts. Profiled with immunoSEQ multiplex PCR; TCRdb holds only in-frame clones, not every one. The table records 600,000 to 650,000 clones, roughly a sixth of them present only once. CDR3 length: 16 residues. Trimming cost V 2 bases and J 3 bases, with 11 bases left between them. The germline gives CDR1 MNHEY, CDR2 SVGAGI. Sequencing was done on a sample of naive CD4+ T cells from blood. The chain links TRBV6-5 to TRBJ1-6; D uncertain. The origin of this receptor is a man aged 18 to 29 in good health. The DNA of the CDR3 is TGTGCCAGCAGTTACACCTCGGTCGTCTATAATTCACCCCTCCACTTT. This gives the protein CASSYTSVVYNSPLHF.